Following are 25 T cell receptor beta chains from one sample sequenced in a study of cytomegalovirus exposure and HLA in healthy donors. Only in-frame clones appear in the TCRdb table, and some are missing; sequencing was by immunoSEQ multiplex PCR. The data contain around 120,000 clones, 88% of them singletons. Sequencing used PBMCs. Every receptor here comes from a man aged 18-30 years in good health and CMV-seronegative.

The chain joins TRBV10-1 to TRBJ2-3, with D unresolved. The CDR3 contains 12 residues. Deletions cut 2 bases from V and 6 bases from J, with 6 bases between. Germline V lookup: CDR1 WNHNN, CDR2 SYGVQD (reference sequence). The CDR3 protein is CASSEHSDTQYF. CDR3 sequence (DNA): TGCGCCAGCAGTGAGCACTCCGATACGCAGTATTTT.

This clone came up once. The chain carries TRBV11-3 and TRBJ2-7; TRBD2 aligns across 9 bases. V trimming: 0 bases; J trimming: 6 bases; junction bases outside the gene matches: 15. The V gene's germline CDR1 is SGHNT and CDR2 YENEEA. CDR3 size: 18 residues. The CDR3 DNA reads as TGTGCCAGCAGCTTAGATCTCGCGGGAGGGCCGGGGTCTGTCGAGCAGTACTTC. Translation: CASSLDLAGGPGSVEQYF.

The chain is built from TRBV5-1 and TRBJ2-1; 9 bases are shared with TRBD2. The length of the CDR3 is 16 residues. Germline V CDR1 and CDR2: SGHRS, YFSETQ. The V gene end was trimmed by 0 bases and the J gene end by 10 bases; junction bases not matched to a gene: 11. The CDR3 spells CASSLVWAGGPREQFF. The CDR3 DNA reads as TGCGCCAGCAGCTTGGTTTGGGCGGGAGGGCCTCGGGAGCAGTTCTTC.

This chain uses TRBV28 with TRBJ2-1, with TRBD2 identical over 12 bases. This CDR3 has 16 residues. Germline CDR1 reads MDHEN; CDR2 reads SYDVKM. With V trimmed by 5 bases and J by 5 bases, 7 bases remained unmatched. This CDR3 reads CASSTWTSGDHNEQFF. The CDR3 DNA reads TGTGCCAGCAGTACCTGGACTAGCGGGGATCACAATGAGCAGTTCTTC.

The chain recombines TRBV6-5 with TRBJ1-1; tentatively, D is TRBD1 (5 bases). Germline V CDR1 and CDR2: MNHEY, SVGAGI. V shed 0 bases and J shed 7 bases, with 9 bases lying between them. There are 13 residues in the CDR3. The CDR3 is CASSYSRQLEAFF. As DNA, the CDR3 is TGTGCCAGCAGTTACTCTAGACAGCTTGAAGCTTTCTTT.

The chain carries TRBV6-1 and TRBJ2-7, with D hard to call. CDR3 length: 11 amino acids. Per the germline V gene, CDR1 is MNHNS and CDR2 is SASEGT. Trimming stripped 3 bases from V and 3 bases from J, with 3 bases between. CDR3 coding DNA: TGTGCCAGCAGTGATCGCTACGAGCAGTACTTC. Its protein product is CASSDRYEQYF.

This clone was counted a few times. V gene TRBV13 combines with J gene TRBJ2-7; 9 bases line up with TRBD1. J gave up 6 bases and V 5 bases, and 5 bases lay outside the gene matches. Looked up from germline, CDR1 is PRHDT and CDR2 is FYEKMQ (reference sequence). The CDR3 runs 13 residues. The CDR3 sequence: CASSPRDRAEQYF. CDR3 DNA sequence: TGTGCCAGCAGCCCGCGGGACAGGGCCGAGCAGTACTTC.

A single count supports this clone. J is TRBJ1-1 and V is TRBV11-2; maybe TRBD1 (6 bases). Germline assignment: CDR1 SGHAT and CDR2 FQNNGV. The CDR3 is 15 residues long. V was shortened by 3 bases and J by 3 bases, with 14 bases between the two germline ends. The CDR3 region is CASSFEYRVDTEAFF. The CDR3 bases are TGTGCCAGCAGCTTCGAATACAGGGTGGACACTGAAGCTTTCTTT.

J is TRBJ1-5 and V is TRBV6-4, with 8 bases identical to TRBD1. V lost 6 bases and J lost 4; bases outside the gene matches: 5. Germline CDR1 reads MRHNA; CDR2 reads SNTAGT. The CDR3 runs to 14 residues. CDR3 coding DNA: TGTGCCAGCAGGAGGACAGGGTTAAATCAGCCCCAGCATTTT. Translating gives CASRRTGLNQPQHF.

This clone was detected once. The chain carries TRBV2 and TRBJ2-3; 9 positions agree with TRBD1. V gave up 7 bases and J gave up 4 bases; unmatched junction bases: 9. Germline-derived CDR1 and CDR2 are SNHLY and FYNNEI. This CDR3 has 15 amino acids. This CDR3 is CASNLDRGPSDTQYF. For the CDR3, the DNA is TGTGCCAGCAACCTGGACAGGGGACCTTCAGATACGCAGTATTTT.

The chain recombines TRBV27 with TRBJ2-6; no definite D call. The germline gives CDR1 MNHEY, CDR2 SMNVEV (reference sequence). V dropped 6 bases and J dropped 4 bases, with 7 bases sitting between them. The CDR3 totals 13 residues. As DNA, the CDR3 is TGTGCCAGCAGCCTTTCGGGGGCCAACGTCCTGACTTTC. Residues: CASSLSGANVLTF.

V usage is TRBV28 and J usage is TRBJ2-5, with a possible D match to TRBD2 (5 bases). The V gene lost 2 bases and the J gene lost 1 base, with 17 bases spanning the gap. Per germline, CDR1 MDHEN and CDR2 SYDVKM. The CDR3 sequence is 17 residues long. The CDR3 is CASSLRAFRGRQETQYF. CDR3 nucleotides: TGTGCCAGCAGTTTACGGGCCTTCCGGGGTCGCCAAGAGACCCAGTACTTC.

J is TRBJ2-7 and V is TRBV11-3, with 7 bases that match TRBD1. J was trimmed by 2 bases and V by 8 bases; bases with no gene match: 6. The V gene's germline CDR1 is SGHNT and CDR2 YENEEA. The CDR3 runs 13 residues. In DNA, the CDR3 is TGTGCCAGCTCGACAGGGCGAACCTACGAGCAGTACTTC. This codes for CASSTGRTYEQYF.

The chain couples TRBV25-1 to TRBJ2-1; D might be TRBD2 (6 bases). The germline V gene encodes CDR1 MGHDK and CDR2 SYGVNS. V lost 1 base and J lost 6, with 16 bases in between. The CDR3 is 16 amino acids. The CDR3: CASSEWGSGRSNEQFF. CDR3 coding DNA: TGTGCCAGCAGTGAATGGGGTAGCGGTAGAAGCAATGAGCAGTTCTTC.

V usage is TRBV6-1 and J usage is TRBJ2-5; 8 positions match TRBD2. Per germline, CDR1 MNHNS and CDR2 SASEGT. Losses at the gene ends were 6 bases for V and 2 bases for J; bases not matched to a gene: 5. The CDR3 has 14 amino acids. The CDR3 protein is CASSLSGTQETQYF. CDR3 coding DNA: TGTGCCAGCAGCCTTAGCGGGACGCAAGAGACCCAGTACTTC.

This clone was observed a single time. The CDR3 spells CASRTRQGFRDEAFF. The CDR3 coding sequence is TGTGCCAGTAGGACCCGACAGGGTTTTCGGGATGAAGCTTTCTTT. The genes are TRBV19 and TRBJ1-1, with 7 bases fitting TRBD1. Germline V gene data show CDR1 as LNHDA and CDR2 as SQIVND (reference sequence). J was trimmed by 7 bases and V by 6 bases; bases with no gene match: 14. The CDR3 runs to 15 residues.

This sequence joins TRBV5-1 and TRBJ2-7; D perhaps matches TRBD2 (5 bases). The CDR3 runs 15 residues. Germline CDR1 reads SGHRS; CDR2 reads YFSETQ. Trimming removed 0 bases from V and 3 bases from J, with 13 bases in between. In nucleotides, the CDR3 is TGCGCCAGCAGCTTGGGCGGGCCTTCATTCTACGAGCAGTACTTC. It is translated as CASSLGGPSFYEQYF.

The chain is built from TRBV19 and TRBJ1-6; TRBD1 agrees at 8 bases. Germline V lookup: CDR1 LNHDA, CDR2 SQIVND (reference sequence). J was trimmed by 6 bases and V by 7 bases; bases with no gene match: 2. This CDR3 comprises 13 residues. For the CDR3, the DNA is TGTGCCAGTAATGACAGGGGTAATTCACCCCTCCACTTT. It specifies CASNDRGNSPLHF. The complete variable domain, with remaining parts taken from reference TRBV19 and TRBJ1-6, reads DGGITQSPKYLFRKEGQNVTLSCEQNLNHDAMYWYRQDPGQGLRLIYYSQIVNDFQKGDIAEGYSVSREKKESFPLTVTSAQKNPTAFYLCASNDRGNSPLHFGNGTRLTVT.

This clone has only one observation. This chain uses TRBV6-5 with TRBJ2-1, with D possibly TRBD1 on 5 matching bases. V lost 4 bases and J lost 0, with 10 bases in between. This CDR3 spans 15 amino acids. The germline CDR1 and CDR2 sequences are MNHEY and SVGAGI. The CDR3 region has the DNA TGTGCCAGCAGTTTTTCGCAGGGCTCCTACAATGAGCAGTTCTTC. Protein: CASSFSQGSYNEQFF.

V usage is TRBV7-9 and J usage is TRBJ2-1; 7 bases are shared with TRBD1. Germline loops: CDR1 SEHNR, CDR2 FQNEAQ (reference sequence). The CDR3 has 12 amino acids. The trim removed 7 bases at V and 9 bases at J, leaving 6 bases unmatched. CDR3 DNA: TGTGCCAGCACTAACAGGGGTTTTGAGCAGTTCTTC. It encodes CASTNRGFEQFF.

This rearrangement joins TRBV5-1 to TRBJ2-7; 9 bases are a match to TRBD1. This CDR3 is built from 16 residues. The ends lost 0 bases at V and 5 bases at J; junction bases unmatched: 9. In germline, CDR1 is SGHRS, CDR2 YFSETQ. The CDR3 coding sequence is TGCGCCAGCAGCTTGGTGGTAGGGACAGGGTTACACGAGCAGTACTTC. Its protein product is CASSLVVGTGLHEQYF.

Comments on this clone: Sequence at one end of the junction differs from germline and may be a read error. The chain joins TRBV5-6 to TRBJ1-1; the D is unclear. Germline V gene data show CDR1 as SGHDT and CDR2 as YYEEEE. CDR3 length equals 13 residues. CDR3 amino acids: CASSLAGNNEAFF. Written as DNA, the CDR3 is TGTGCCAGCAGCTTGGCGGGGAACAATGAAGCTTTCTTT.

Only a few counts were recorded for this clone. A far larger clone is just one base off, so this is likely a read error. This specimen includes other DNA sequences encoding the same CDR3. The chain links TRBV5-6 to TRBJ2-2; D remains unclear. CDR3 size: 14 residues. The germline CDR1 and CDR2 sequences are SGHDT and YYEEEE. V shed 2 bases and J shed 3 bases, with 8 bases lying between them. The CDR3 region has the DNA TGTGCCAGCAGCTTAAACACCTACACCGGGGAGCTGTTTTTT. It is translated as CASSLNTYTGELFF.

J is TRBJ1-4 and V is TRBV2; D is ambiguous. The CDR3 spans 13 residues. Germline V lookup: CDR1 SNHLY, CDR2 FYNNEI. V gave up 7 bases and J gave up 4 bases, with 10 bases separating them. CDR3 nucleotide sequence: TGTGCCAGCATCGTGGAGCTTAATGAAAAACTGTTTTTT. Its translation is CASIVELNEKLFF.

The CDR3 DNA is TGTGCCAGCAGCTCGTACAGGATAAACTCTGGAAACACCATATATTTT. Protein sequence: CASSSYRINSGNTIYF. The chain couples TRBV5-6 to TRBJ1-3; a weak D match, TRBD1 (5 bases). V lost 3 bases and J lost 0, with 13 bases in between. This CDR3 region has 16 residues. Germline V gives CDR1 SGHDT, CDR2 YYEEEE.